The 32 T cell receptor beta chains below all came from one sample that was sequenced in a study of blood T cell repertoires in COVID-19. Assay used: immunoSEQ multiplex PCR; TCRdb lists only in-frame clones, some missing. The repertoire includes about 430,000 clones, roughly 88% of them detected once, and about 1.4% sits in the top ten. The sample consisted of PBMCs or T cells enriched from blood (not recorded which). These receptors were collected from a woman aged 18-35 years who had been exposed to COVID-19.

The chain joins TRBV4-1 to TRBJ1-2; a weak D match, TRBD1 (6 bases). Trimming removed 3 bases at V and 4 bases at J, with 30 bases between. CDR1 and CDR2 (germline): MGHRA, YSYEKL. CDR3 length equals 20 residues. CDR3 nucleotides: TGCGCCAGCAGCCACACCCCAGGGGCGCCGTACCGGGGTAAGGGCTATGGCTACACCTTC. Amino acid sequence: CASSHTPGAPYRGKGYGYTF.

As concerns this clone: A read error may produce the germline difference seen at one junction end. This CDR3 is CATSSRTRGDPYEQYF. CDR3 nucleotide sequence: TGTGCCACCAGCTCCAGGACGCGGGGGGACCCCTACGAGCAGTATTTC. V is TRBV15 and J is TRBJ2-7; 8 bases are a match to TRBD2. There are 16 residues in the CDR3. Germline CDR1 LNHNV, CDR2 YYDKDF (reference sequence).

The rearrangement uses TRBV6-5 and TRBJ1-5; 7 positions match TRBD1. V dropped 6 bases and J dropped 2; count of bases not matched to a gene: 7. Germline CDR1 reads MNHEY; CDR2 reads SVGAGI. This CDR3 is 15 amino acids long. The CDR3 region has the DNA TGTGCCAGCAGGCAGGGGGTGCTAGGCAATCAGCCCCAGCATTTT. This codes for CASRQGVLGNQPQHF.

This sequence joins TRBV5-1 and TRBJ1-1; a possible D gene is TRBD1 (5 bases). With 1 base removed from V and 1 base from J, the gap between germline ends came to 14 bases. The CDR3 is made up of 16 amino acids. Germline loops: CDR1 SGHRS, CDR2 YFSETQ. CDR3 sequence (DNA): TGCGCCAGCAGCTTGAGCTATGGGGGGAGGAACACTGAAGCTTTCTTT. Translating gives CASSLSYGGRNTEAFF.

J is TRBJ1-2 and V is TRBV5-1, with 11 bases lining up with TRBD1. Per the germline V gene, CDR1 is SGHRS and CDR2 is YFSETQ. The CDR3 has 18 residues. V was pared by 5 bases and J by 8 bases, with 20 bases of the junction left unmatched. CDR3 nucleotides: TGCGCCAGCAGTCCGAAGTGGGACAGGGGGTTTTCTCAGTCAGGCTACACCTTC. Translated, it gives CASSPKWDRGFSQSGYTF.

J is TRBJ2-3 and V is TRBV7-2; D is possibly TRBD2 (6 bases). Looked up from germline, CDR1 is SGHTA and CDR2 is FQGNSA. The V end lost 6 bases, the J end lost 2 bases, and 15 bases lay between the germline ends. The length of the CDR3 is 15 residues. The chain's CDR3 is CASSLWASATDTQYF. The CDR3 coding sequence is TGTGCCAGCAGTCTATGGGCTAGCGCCACAGATACGCAGTATTTT. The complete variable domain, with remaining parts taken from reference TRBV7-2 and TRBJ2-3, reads GAGVSQSPSNKVTEKGKDVELRCDPISGHTALYWYRQSLGQGLEFLIYFQGNSAPDKSGLPSDRFSAERTGGSVSTLTIQRTQQEDSAVYLCASSLWASATDTQYFGPGTRLTVL.

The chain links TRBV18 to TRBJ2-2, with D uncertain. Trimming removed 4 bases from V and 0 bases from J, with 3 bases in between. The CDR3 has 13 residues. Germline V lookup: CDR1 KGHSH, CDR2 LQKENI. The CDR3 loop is CASSLANTGELFF. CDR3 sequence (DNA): TGTGCCAGCTCACTCGCGAACACCGGGGAGCTGTTTTTT.

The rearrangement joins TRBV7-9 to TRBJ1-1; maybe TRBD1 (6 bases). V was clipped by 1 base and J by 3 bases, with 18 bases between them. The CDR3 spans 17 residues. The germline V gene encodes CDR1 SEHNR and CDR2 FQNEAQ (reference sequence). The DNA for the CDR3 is TGTGCCAGCAGCTTAGGACCCGAGGGGGGGGGTTACACTGAAGCTTTCTTT. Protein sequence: CASSLGPEGGGYTEAFF.

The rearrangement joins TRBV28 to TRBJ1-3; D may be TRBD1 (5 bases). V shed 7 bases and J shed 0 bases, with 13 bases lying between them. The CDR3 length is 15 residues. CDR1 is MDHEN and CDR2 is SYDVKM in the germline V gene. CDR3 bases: TGTGCCAGCACTTATGGGGGGGGCTCTGGAAACACCATATATTTT. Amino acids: CASTYGGGSGNTIYF. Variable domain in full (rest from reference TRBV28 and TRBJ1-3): DVKVTQSSRYLVKRTGEKVFLECVQDMDHENMFWYRQDPGLGLRLIYFSYDVKMKEKGDIPEGYSVSREKKERFSLILESASTNQTSMYLCASTYGGGSGNTIYFGEGSWLTVV.

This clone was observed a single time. DNA for the CDR3: TGTGCCAGCAGCGAGCGCAGGGGGCAGTTCTATGGCTACACCTTC. Its protein product is CASSERRGQFYGYTF. The gene calls are TRBV11-2 and TRBJ1-2; TRBD1 aligns across 8 bases. The germline gives CDR1 SGHAT, CDR2 FQNNGV. The ends lost 5 bases at V and 4 bases at J; junction bases unmatched: 9. The CDR3 has 15 amino acids.

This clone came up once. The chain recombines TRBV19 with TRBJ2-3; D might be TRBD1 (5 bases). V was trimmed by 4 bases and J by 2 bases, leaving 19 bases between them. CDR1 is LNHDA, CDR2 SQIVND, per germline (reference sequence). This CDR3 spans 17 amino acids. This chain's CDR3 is CASSRRTPSRPTDTQYF. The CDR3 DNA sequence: TGTGCCAGTAGTAGACGGACACCCTCCAGGCCCACAGATACGCAGTATTTT.

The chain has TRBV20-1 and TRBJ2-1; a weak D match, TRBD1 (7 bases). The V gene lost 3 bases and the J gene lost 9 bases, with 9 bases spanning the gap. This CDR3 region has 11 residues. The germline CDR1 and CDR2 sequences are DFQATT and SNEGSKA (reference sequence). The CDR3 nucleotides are TGCAGTGCTAGCAGGGGGGTTGAGCAGTTCTTC. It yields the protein CSASRGVEQFF.

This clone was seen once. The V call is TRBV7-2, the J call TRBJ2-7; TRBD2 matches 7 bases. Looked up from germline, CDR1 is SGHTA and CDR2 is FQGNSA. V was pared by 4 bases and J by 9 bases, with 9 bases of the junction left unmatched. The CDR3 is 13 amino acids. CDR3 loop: CASSSGSGNGQYF. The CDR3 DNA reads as TGTGCCAGCAGCTCAGGGAGCGGGAACGGGCAGTACTTC.

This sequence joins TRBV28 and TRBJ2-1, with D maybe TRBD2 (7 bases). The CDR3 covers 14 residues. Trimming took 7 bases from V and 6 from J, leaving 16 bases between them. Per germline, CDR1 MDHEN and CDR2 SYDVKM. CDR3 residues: CASIKGGAGNEQFF. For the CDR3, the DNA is TGTGCCAGCATCAAAGGGGGGGCTGGCAATGAGCAGTTCTTC.

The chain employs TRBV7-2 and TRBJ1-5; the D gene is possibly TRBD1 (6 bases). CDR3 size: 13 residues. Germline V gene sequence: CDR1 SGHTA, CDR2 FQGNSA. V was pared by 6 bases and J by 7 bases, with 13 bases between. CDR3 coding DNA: TGTGCCAGCAGGGACCGGGGGGGCCAGCCCCAGCATTTT. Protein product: CASRDRGGQPQHF.

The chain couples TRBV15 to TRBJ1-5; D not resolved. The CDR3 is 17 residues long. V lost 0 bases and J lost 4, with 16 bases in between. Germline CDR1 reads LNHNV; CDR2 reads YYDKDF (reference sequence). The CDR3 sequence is CATSRDFSGRENQPQHF. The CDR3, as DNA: TGTGCCACCAGCAGAGATTTTTCGGGGAGGGAAAATCAGCCCCAGCATTTT.

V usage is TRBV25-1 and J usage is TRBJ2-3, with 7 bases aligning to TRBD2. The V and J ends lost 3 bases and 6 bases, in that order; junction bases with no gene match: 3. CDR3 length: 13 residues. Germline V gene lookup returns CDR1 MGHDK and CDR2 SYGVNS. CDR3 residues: CASSDFGRDTQYF. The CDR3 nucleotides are TGTGCCAGCAGTGATTTCGGGAGGGATACGCAGTATTTT.

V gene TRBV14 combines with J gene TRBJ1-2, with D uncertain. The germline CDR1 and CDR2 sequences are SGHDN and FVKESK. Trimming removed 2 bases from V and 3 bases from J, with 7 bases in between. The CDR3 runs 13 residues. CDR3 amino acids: CASSQTRDYGYTF. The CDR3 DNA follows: TGTGCCAGCAGCCAAACCCGCGACTATGGCTACACCTTC.

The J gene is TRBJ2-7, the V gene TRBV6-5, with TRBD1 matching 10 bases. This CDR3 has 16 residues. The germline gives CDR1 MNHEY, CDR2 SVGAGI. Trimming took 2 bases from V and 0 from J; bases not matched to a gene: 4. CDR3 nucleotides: TGTGCCAGCAGTTACCAGGGACAGGGGAGCTCCTACGAGCAGTACTTC. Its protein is CASSYQGQGSSYEQYF.

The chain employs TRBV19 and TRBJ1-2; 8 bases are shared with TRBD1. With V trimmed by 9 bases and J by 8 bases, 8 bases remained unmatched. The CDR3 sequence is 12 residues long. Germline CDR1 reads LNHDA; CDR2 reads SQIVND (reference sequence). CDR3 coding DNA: TGTGCCAGCTCGGACAGGGTCGAGGGCTACACCTTC. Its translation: CASSDRVEGYTF.

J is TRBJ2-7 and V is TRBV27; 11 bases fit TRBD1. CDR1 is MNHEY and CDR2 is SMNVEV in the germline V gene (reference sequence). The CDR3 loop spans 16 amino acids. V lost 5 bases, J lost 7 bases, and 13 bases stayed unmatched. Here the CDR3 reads CASSPPGGTGGWEQYF. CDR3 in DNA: TGTGCCAGCAGTCCTCCGGGAGGGACAGGGGGTTGGGAGCAGTACTTC.

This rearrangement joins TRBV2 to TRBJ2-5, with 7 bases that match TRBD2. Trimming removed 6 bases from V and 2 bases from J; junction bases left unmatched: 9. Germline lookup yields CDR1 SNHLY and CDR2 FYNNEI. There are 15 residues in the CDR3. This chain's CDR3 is CASRTDQGGQETQYF. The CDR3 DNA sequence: TGTGCCAGCAGGACGGACCAGGGAGGGCAAGAGACCCAGTACTTC.

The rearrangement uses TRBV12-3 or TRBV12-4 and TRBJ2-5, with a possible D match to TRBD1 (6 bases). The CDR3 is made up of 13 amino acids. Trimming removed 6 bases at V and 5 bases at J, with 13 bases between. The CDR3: CASRITGLETQYF. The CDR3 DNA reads TGTGCCAGCAGAATAACAGGGTTGGAGACCCAGTACTTC.

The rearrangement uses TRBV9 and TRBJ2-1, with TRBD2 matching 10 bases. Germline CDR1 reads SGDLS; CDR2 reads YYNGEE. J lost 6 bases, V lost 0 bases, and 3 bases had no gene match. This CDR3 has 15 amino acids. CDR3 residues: CASSVASGGPNEQFF. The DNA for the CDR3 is TGTGCCAGCAGCGTAGCTAGCGGGGGCCCCAATGAGCAGTTCTTC.

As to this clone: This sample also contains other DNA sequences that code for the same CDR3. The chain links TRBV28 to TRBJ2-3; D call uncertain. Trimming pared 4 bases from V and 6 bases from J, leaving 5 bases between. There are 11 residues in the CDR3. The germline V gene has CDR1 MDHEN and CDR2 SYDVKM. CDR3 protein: CASSSADTQYF. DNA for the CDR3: TGTGCCAGCAGTTCCGCGGATACGCAGTATTTT.

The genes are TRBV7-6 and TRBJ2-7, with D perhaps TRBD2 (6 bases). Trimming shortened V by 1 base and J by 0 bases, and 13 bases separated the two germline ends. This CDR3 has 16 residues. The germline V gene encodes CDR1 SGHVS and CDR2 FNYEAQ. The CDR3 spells CASSLGVAGSSYEQYF. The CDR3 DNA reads TGTGCCAGCAGCTTAGGAGTAGCCGGGAGCTCCTACGAGCAGTACTTC.

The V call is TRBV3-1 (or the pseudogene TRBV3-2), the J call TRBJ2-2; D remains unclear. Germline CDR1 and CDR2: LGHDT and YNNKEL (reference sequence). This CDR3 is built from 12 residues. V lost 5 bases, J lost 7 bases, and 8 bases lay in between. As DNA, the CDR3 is TGTGCCAGCAGCTATACAAACGGGGAGCTGTTTTTT. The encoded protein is CASSYTNGELFF.

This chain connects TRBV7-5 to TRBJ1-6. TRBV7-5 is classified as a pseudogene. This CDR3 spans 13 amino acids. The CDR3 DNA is TGTGTCAGAAGCATGCTTGCGGATTCACCCCTCCACTTT. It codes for CVRSMLADSPLHF.

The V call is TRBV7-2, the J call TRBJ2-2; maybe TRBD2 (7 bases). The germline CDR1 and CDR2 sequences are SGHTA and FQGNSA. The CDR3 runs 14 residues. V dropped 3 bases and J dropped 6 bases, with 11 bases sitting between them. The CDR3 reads CASSFGGRPGELFF. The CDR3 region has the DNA TGTGCCAGCAGCTTCGGGGGGCGGCCCGGGGAGCTGTTTTTT.

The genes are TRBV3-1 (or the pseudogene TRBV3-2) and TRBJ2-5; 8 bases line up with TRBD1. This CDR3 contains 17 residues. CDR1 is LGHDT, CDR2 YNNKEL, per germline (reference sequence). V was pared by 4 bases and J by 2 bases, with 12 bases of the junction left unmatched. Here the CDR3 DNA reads TGTGCCAGCAGCCTCTTCCGAGGGACAGGAGTTCAAGAGACCCAGTACTTC. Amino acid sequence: CASSLFRGTGVQETQYF.

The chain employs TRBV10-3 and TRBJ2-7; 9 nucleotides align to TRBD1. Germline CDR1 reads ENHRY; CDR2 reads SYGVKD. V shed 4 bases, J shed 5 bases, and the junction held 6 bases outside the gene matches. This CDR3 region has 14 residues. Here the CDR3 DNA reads TGTGCCATCAGTGGGCCGGGACAGGGTAACGAGCAGTACTTC. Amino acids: CAISGPGQGNEQYF.

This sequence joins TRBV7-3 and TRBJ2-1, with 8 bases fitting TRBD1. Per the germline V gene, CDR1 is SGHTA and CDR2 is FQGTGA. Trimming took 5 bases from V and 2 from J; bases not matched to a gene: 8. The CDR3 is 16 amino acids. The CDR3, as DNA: TGTGCCAGCAGCATACGAGGACAGGGCCCCTACAATGAGCAGTTCTTC. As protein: CASSIRGQGPYNEQFF. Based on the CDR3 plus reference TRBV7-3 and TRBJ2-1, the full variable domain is GAGVSQTPSNKVTEKGKYVELRCDPISGHTALYWYRQSLGQGPEFLIYFQGTGAADDSGLPNDRFFAVRPEGSVSTLKIQRTERGDSAVYLCASSIRGQGPYNEQFFGPGTRLTVL.